These 23 T cell receptor beta chains came from one sample sequenced in a study of blood T cell repertoires in COVID-19. Method: immunoSEQ multiplex PCR; TCRdb's copy keeps in-frame clones and lacks some. Among some 80,000 clones listed, over 75% were seen once. The sample consisted of peripheral blood. The source is a man older than 75 with acute or convalescent COVID-19.

The V call is TRBV6-5, the J call TRBJ2-7, with 12 bases that match TRBD1. The junction had 3 bases not matched to a gene; V was cut back by 6 bases and J by 3 bases. Germline-derived CDR1 and CDR2 are MNHEY and SVGAGI. This CDR3 contains 14 residues. The DNA for the CDR3 is TGTGCCAGCAGGGGGACAGGGGGCCACTACGAGCAGTACTTC. Translating it yields CASRGTGGHYEQYF.

V usage is TRBV18 and J usage is TRBJ2-5, with a tentative D call TRBD2 (6 bases). The CDR3 spans 15 residues. V lost 2 bases and J lost 1, with 11 bases in between. Looked up from germline, CDR1 is KGHSH and CDR2 is LQKENI. The CDR3 DNA reads as TGTGCCAGCTCACCATCGGAGGGCCCCCAAGAGACCCAGTACTTC. Translated: CASSPSEGPQETQYF.

The rearrangement links TRBV15 to TRBJ2-5, with D possibly being TRBD1 (6 bases). The length of the CDR3 is 14 residues. Per germline, CDR1 LNHNV and CDR2 YYDKDF (reference sequence). The ends were cut back, 3 bases at V and 1 base at J, with 9 bases in the middle. The chain's CDR3 is CATSRPDSQETQYF. CDR3 nucleotide sequence: TGTGCCACCAGCAGGCCGGACAGCCAAGAGACCCAGTACTTC.

This clone was observed a handful of times. V and J are TRBV3-1 (or the pseudogene TRBV3-2) and TRBJ1-2; 8 nucleotides agree with TRBD1. CDR1 LGHDT and CDR2 YNNKEL come from the germline V gene (reference sequence). The CDR3 has 15 amino acids. The V gene end was trimmed by 3 bases and the J gene end by 1 base; junction bases not matched to a gene: 4. CDR3 region: CASSHTGGGNYGYTF. CDR3 in DNA: TGTGCCAGCAGCCACACAGGGGGAGGTAACTATGGCTACACCTTC.

J is TRBJ2-5 and V is TRBV3-1 (or the pseudogene TRBV3-2), with D perhaps TRBD1 (6 bases). V lost 0 bases and J 9 bases, leaving 11 bases between the germline ends. The CDR3 contains 13 residues. Germline V gene sequence: CDR1 LGHDT, CDR2 YNNKEL (reference sequence). The CDR3 here is CASSQDPAGAQYF. DNA of the CDR3: TGTGCCAGCAGCCAAGACCCCGCAGGGGCCCAGTACTTC.

This clone is a singleton in its sample. The J gene is TRBJ2-2, the V gene TRBV4-2; 10 bases align to TRBD2. This CDR3 contains 18 residues. Germline CDR1 and CDR2: LGHNA and YNFKEQ. The V gene end was trimmed by 4 bases and the J gene end by 2 bases; junction bases not matched to a gene: 10. The CDR3 nucleotides are TGTGCCAGCAGCCCGCTAGCGGGGGACCCGACCAACACCGGGGAGCTGTTTTTT. Its protein is CASSPLAGDPTNTGELFF.

V is TRBV5-4 and J is TRBJ2-3; 7 bases agree with TRBD2. The CDR3 extends over 15 amino acids. V was clipped by 4 bases and J by 2 bases; unmatched bases: 7. Germline CDR1 is SGHNT and CDR2 is YYREEE (reference sequence). The CDR3 nucleotides read TGTGCCAGCAGCAGAGGACTAGGAGACACAGATACGCAGTATTTT. It codes for CASSRGLGDTDTQYF.

This sequence joins TRBV11-2 and TRBJ2-5, with TRBD2 matching 7 bases. Germline CDR1 is SGHAT and CDR2 is FQNNGV. This CDR3 is built from 16 residues. V trimming: 5 bases; J trimming: 5 bases; junction bases outside the gene matches: 14. The CDR3 spells CASSAGTGGTGETQYF. DNA for the CDR3: TGTGCCAGCAGCGCCGGAACCGGGGGGACTGGTGAGACCCAGTACTTC. Full variable domain (outside the CDR3, taken from reference TRBV11-2 and TRBJ2-5): EAGVAQSPRYKIIEKRQSVAFWCNPISGHATLYWYQQILGQGPKLLIQFQNNGVVDDSQLPKDRFSAERLKGVDSTLKIQPAKLEDSAVYLCASSAGTGGTGETQYFGPGTRLLVL.

This clone came up a few times. The chain recombines TRBV18 with TRBJ2-2; 9 bases line up with TRBD1. The trim removed 4 bases at V and 6 bases at J, leaving 9 bases unmatched. The CDR3 runs to 16 residues. The germline gives CDR1 KGHSH, CDR2 LQKENI. CDR3 loop: CASSRNGQGRSGELFF. In nucleotides, the CDR3 is TGTGCCAGCTCACGAAACGGACAGGGGAGATCCGGGGAGCTGTTTTTT.

The rearrangement links TRBV5-1 to TRBJ2-5; D gene uncertain. Trimming removed 0 bases from V and 5 bases from J, with 8 bases in between. CDR3 length: 13 amino acids. Germline-derived CDR1 and CDR2 are SGHRS and YFSETQ. CDR3 loop: CASSLDSGETQYF. CDR3 nucleotides: TGCGCCAGCAGCTTGGATTCCGGGGAGACCCAGTACTTC.

The chain couples TRBV27 to TRBJ1-6, with a possible D match to TRBD1 (6 bases). The germline CDR1 and CDR2 sequences are MNHEY and SMNVEV (reference sequence). This CDR3 region has 12 residues. V shed 5 bases and J shed 10 bases, with 9 bases lying between them. CDR3 protein: CASSVQGSPLHF. Here the CDR3 DNA reads TGTGCCAGCAGTGTACAGGGCTCACCCCTCCACTTT.

In DNA, the CDR3 is TGTGCCAGTATGAGGGGGGGCTTCGGCTATGATGGCTACACCTTC. This encodes CASMRGGFGYDGYTF. This rearrangement joins TRBV19 to TRBJ1-2, with D possibly TRBD1 on 6 matching bases. The V end lost 7 bases, the J end lost 6 bases, and 21 bases lay between the germline ends. CDR3 length: 15 residues. Looked up from germline, CDR1 is LNHDA and CDR2 is SQIVND (reference sequence).

The V and J genes are TRBV5-1 and TRBJ2-7; 10 bases map to TRBD1. The V segment lost 5 bases and the J segment 5 bases; nucleotides outside the gene matches: 10. In germline, CDR1 is SGHRS, CDR2 YFSETQ. This CDR3 is 15 amino acids long. The CDR3 here is CASSPWDRGLDEQYF. The CDR3 DNA is TGCGCCAGCAGTCCCTGGGACAGGGGATTGGACGAGCAGTACTTC.

V usage is TRBV5-5 and J usage is TRBJ2-3, with 8 bases lining up with TRBD1. The CDR3 runs to 18 residues. Germline lookup yields CDR1 SGHKS and CDR2 YYEKEE (reference sequence). The junction had 9 bases not matched to a gene; V was cut back by 0 bases and J by 0 bases. The CDR3 here is CASSLGQGAGSSTDTQYF. The CDR3 region has the DNA TGTGCCAGCAGCTTGGGGCAGGGGGCCGGGTCTAGCACAGATACGCAGTATTTT.

The chain has TRBV7-2 and TRBJ2-7, with D perhaps matching TRBD2 (5 bases). The CDR3 totals 15 residues. Germline assignment: CDR1 SGHTA and CDR2 FQGNSA. Trimming cost V 3 bases and J 6 bases, with 18 bases left between them. For the CDR3, the DNA is TGTGCCAGCAGCTTTGCTACTATCTCGAGCGGCGAGCAGTACTTC. It is translated as CASSFATISSGEQYF.

This chain links TRBV9 with TRBJ2-3; TRBD2 might be the D (6 bases). The CDR3 is made up of 16 amino acids. Per germline, CDR1 SGDLS and CDR2 YYNGEE. Between the trimmed V and J ends, which lost 4 bases and 0 bases, there was a span of 15 bases. The DNA for the CDR3 is TGTGCCAGCAGCCCACGCTTGGGGACTAGCACAGATACGCAGTATTTT. Its translation: CASSPRLGTSTDTQYF.

The chain has TRBV7-9 and TRBJ1-3; D not certain. The CDR3 covers 13 residues. V lost 0 bases and J 7 bases, leaving 7 bases between the germline ends. Looked up from germline, CDR1 is SEHNR and CDR2 is FQNEAQ (reference sequence). The CDR3 here is CASSLAQKNTIYF. The CDR3 DNA sequence: TGTGCCAGCAGCTTAGCCCAGAAGAACACCATATATTTT.

This clone has more than one count but fewer than ten. The chain joins TRBV5-3 to TRBJ2-3, with 9 bases lining up with TRBD1. TRBV5-3 is given ORF status, its function remaining uncertain. J gave up 3 bases and V 0 bases, and 5 bases lay outside the gene matches. This CDR3 spans 16 amino acids. The DNA for the CDR3 is TGTGCCAGAAGCTTGGGTTGGGGACAGGGTACAGATACGCAGTATTTT. Translating gives CARSLGWGQGTDTQYF.

This chain joins TRBV19 and TRBJ2-5, with 7 bases lining up with TRBD2. The CDR3 runs to 14 residues. Germline V gives CDR1 LNHDA, CDR2 SQIVND (reference sequence). The ends lost 4 bases at V and 2 bases at J; junction bases unmatched: 4. This CDR3 is CASSTGGGQETQYF. The CDR3, as DNA: TGTGCCAGTAGTACGGGCGGGGGACAAGAGACCCAGTACTTC.

The chain uses TRBV7-8 and TRBJ2-5, with D tentatively TRBD2 (5 bases). The CDR3 extends over 15 amino acids. Looked up from germline, CDR1 is SGHVS and CDR2 is FQNEAQ. Trimming shortened V by 1 base and J by 2 bases, and 11 bases separated the two germline ends. DNA of the CDR3: TGTGCCAGCAGCTTAGACGGGCGGGTGCAAGAGACCCAGTACTTC. This gives the protein CASSLDGRVQETQYF.

The genes are TRBV10-3 and TRBJ2-3; 7 nucleotides match TRBD1. The CDR3 spans 15 residues. The V and J ends lost 2 bases and 1 base, in that order; junction bases with no gene match: 3. Germline V CDR1 and CDR2: ENHRY, SYGVKD. For the CDR3, the DNA is TGTGCCATCAGTGAGCGAACAGGGGGCACAGATACGCAGTATTTT. Protein product: CAISERTGGTDTQYF.

This clone was observed a few times. The chain joins TRBV3-1 (or the pseudogene TRBV3-2) to TRBJ2-5; maybe TRBD2 (6 bases). The germline V gene has CDR1 LGHDT and CDR2 YNNKEL (reference sequence). Trimming pared 1 base from V and 12 bases from J, leaving 12 bases between. The CDR3 sequence is 12 residues long. CDR3 residues: CASSQVSGGKYF. CDR3 sequence (DNA): TGTGCCAGCAGCCAAGTTTCCGGGGGAAAGTACTTC.

The chain combines TRBV19 with TRBJ1-6, with D possibly TRBD1 on 6 matching bases. Germline values: CDR1 LNHDA, CDR2 SQIVND (reference sequence). This CDR3 is built from 16 residues. The V and J ends lost 3 bases and 2 bases respectively, with 11 bases between them. DNA for the CDR3: TGTGCCAGTAGTATCCAGGGGACTACCTATAATTCACCCCTCCACTTT. Residues: CASSIQGTTYNSPLHF.